Presented here are 25 T cell receptor beta chains from one specimen sequenced in a study of OX40 agonist ivuxolimab in advanced cancers. Here immunoSEQ multiplex PCR was the method, and the copy in TCRdb shows in-frame clones only, minus some. The repertoire holds about 71,000 clones, just under 80% seen once, with about 5.4% in the top ten. The starting material was CD4+ or CD8+ T cells sorted from blood, obtained in a trial of the OX40 agonist ivuxolimab. The receptors come from an adult with an advanced solid tumor such as melanoma, head and neck, liver or kidney cancer.

The gene calls are TRBV7-9 and TRBJ2-3, with unresolved D. The CDR3 is 16 residues long. Germline CDR1 SEHNR, CDR2 FQNEAQ (reference sequence). Trimming stripped 6 bases from V and 0 bases from J, with 16 bases between. CDR3 sequence reads: CASRRTVASSTDTQYF. CDR3 nucleotides: TGTGCCAGCAGACGAACAGTAGCCTCTAGCACAGATACGCAGTATTTT.

The rearrangement uses TRBV5-4 and TRBJ1-2, with D uncertain. There are 12 residues in the CDR3. Trimming stripped 5 bases from V and 4 bases from J, with 9 bases between. Per the germline V gene, CDR1 is SGHNT and CDR2 is YYREEE (reference sequence). The CDR3 nucleotides read TGTGCCAGCAGTGCTGCTCCCTATGGCTACACCTTC. It translates to CASSAAPYGYTF.

In its sample, this clone was seen once. The rearrangement joins TRBV19 to TRBJ2-7, with TRBD2 matching 9 bases. Germline V lookup: CDR1 LNHDA, CDR2 SQIVND (reference sequence). Losses at the gene ends were 5 bases for V and 1 base for J; bases not matched to a gene: 9. This CDR3 is built from 16 residues. The chain's CDR3 is CASSSSSGGHSYEQYF. The CDR3 DNA is TGTGCCAGTAGTTCTTCAAGCGGGGGGCATTCCTACGAGCAGTACTTC.

V usage is TRBV18 and J usage is TRBJ1-1; D may be TRBD1 (5 bases). Trimming cost V 6 bases and J 6 bases, with 20 bases left between them. The germline gives CDR1 KGHSH, CDR2 LQKENI. This CDR3 spans 15 amino acids. The CDR3 coding sequence is TGTGCCAGCTCTCGTCGACAGATTGACCGGTCTGAAGCTTTCTTT. The encoded protein is CASSRRQIDRSEAFF.

The rearrangement links TRBV28 to TRBJ2-6; weak D call: TRBD1 (6 bases). The CDR3 extends over 16 amino acids. Germline CDR1 is MDHEN and CDR2 is SYDVKM. V was shortened by 7 bases and J by 0 bases, with 13 bases between the two germline ends. The CDR3 protein is CASNPGALSGANVLTF. The CDR3 region has the DNA TGTGCCAGCAATCCAGGGGCCCTCTCTGGGGCCAACGTCCTGACTTTC.

The chain links TRBV18 to TRBJ1-4, with no clear D. Deletions cut 4 bases from V and 0 bases from J, with 15 bases between. The V gene's germline CDR1 is KGHSH and CDR2 LQKENI. The CDR3 length is 17 residues. The CDR3 reads CASSRESLATTNEKLFF. CDR3 DNA sequence: TGTGCCAGCTCACGGGAATCTTTGGCCACAACTAATGAAAAACTGTTTTTT.

The rearrangement links TRBV28 to TRBJ2-5; 9 positions match TRBD2. The CDR3 has 15 amino acids. V lost 5 bases, J lost 5 bases, and 9 bases stayed unmatched. Germline CDR1 is MDHEN and CDR2 is SYDVKM. CDR3 bases: TGTGCCAGCAGTGCGGCTAGCGGGGTTCGGGAGACCCAGTACTTC. This gives the protein CASSAASGVRETQYF. Filled out from reference TRBV28 and TRBJ2-5, the complete variable domain reads DVKVTQSSRYLVKRTGEKVFLECVQDMDHENMFWYRQDPGLGLRLIYFSYDVKMKEKGDIPEGYSVSREKKERFSLILESASTNQTSMYLCASSAASGVRETQYFGPGTRLLVL.

This clone was seen just once. CDR3 sequence (DNA): TGTGCCAGCTCACTAGGGACAGGGTTCGGGGCGTATGGCTACACCTTC. It encodes CASSLGTGFGAYGYTF. The genes are TRBV18 and TRBJ1-2; 9 bases are a match to TRBD1. The CDR3 sequence is 16 residues long. V shed 4 bases, J shed 5 bases, and the junction held 11 bases outside the gene matches. Germline assignment: CDR1 KGHSH and CDR2 LQKENI. The full variable domain, its missing parts supplied by reference TRBV18 and TRBJ1-2, is NAGVMQNPRHLVRRRGQEARLRCSPMKGHSHVYWYRQLPEEGLKFMVYLQKENIIDESGMPKERFSAEFPKEGPSILRIQQVVRGDSAAYFCASSLGTGFGAYGYTFGSGTRLTVV.

The V call is TRBV1, the J call TRBJ2-3; the DNA was not compared with TRBD2, the D call given in the table. TRBV1 is listed as a pseudogene. The CDR3 spans 16 residues. This CDR3 reads CTSNSGGRASTDTQYF. Here the CDR3 DNA reads TGCACCAGCAATAGCGGGGGGCGCGCTAGCACAGATACGCAGTATTTT.

The chain carries TRBV7-9 and TRBJ2-1, with 8 bases fitting TRBD1. Germline CDR1 and CDR2: SEHNR and FQNEAQ (reference sequence). This CDR3 is 17 amino acids long. V was clipped by 0 bases and J by 3 bases; unmatched bases: 7. The chain's CDR3 is CASSLATGQGFYNEQFF. Written as DNA, the CDR3 is TGTGCCAGCAGCTTAGCCACAGGACAGGGCTTCTACAATGAGCAGTTCTTC.

The chain uses TRBV2 and TRBJ2-3; 15 bases are a match to TRBD2. The CDR3 has 15 residues. The V segment lost 7 bases and the J segment 4 bases; nucleotides outside the gene matches: 3. Germline V gives CDR1 SNHLY, CDR2 FYNNEI. The CDR3 DNA follows: TGTGCCAGCAAGGGACTAGCGGGGGGCGCAGATACGCAGTATTTT. Its protein product is CASKGLAGGADTQYF.

CDR3: CASRRELAQTGELFF. The CDR3 DNA sequence: TGTGCCAGCAGGAGAGAGTTGGCACAAACCGGGGAGCTGTTTTTT. The genes are TRBV6-1 and TRBJ2-2; no firm D call. The CDR3 consists of 15 residues. CDR1 is MNHNS and CDR2 is SASEGT in the germline V gene. Trimming took off 6 bases at V and 5 bases at J, with 16 bases between the two ends.

CDR3 region: CASSLGLRGGSTDTQYF. CDR3 sequence (DNA): TGTGCCAGCAGCTTGGGTCTTAGGGGAGGGAGCACAGATACGCAGTATTTT. The rearrangement links TRBV12-1 to TRBJ2-3; the table's D call, TRBD2, has no DNA check behind it. TRBV12-1 is marked as a pseudogene. The CDR3 totals 17 residues.

The chain uses TRBV5-5 and TRBJ2-7; 9 bases match TRBD1. CDR3 length: 13 residues. CDR1 is SGHKS, CDR2 YYEKEE, per germline (reference sequence). V shed 4 bases and J 3 bases; nucleotides not matched to a gene: 2. CDR3 loop: CASSGTGSYEQYF. In DNA, the CDR3 is TGTGCCAGCAGCGGGACAGGGAGCTACGAGCAGTACTTC.

The rearrangement uses TRBV30 and TRBJ2-3; D is unresolved. V was clipped by 0 bases and J by 2 bases, with 15 bases between them. Looked up from germline, CDR1 is GTSNPN and CDR2 is SVGIG (reference sequence). The CDR3 runs 16 residues. CDR3 nucleotide sequence: TGTGCCTGGAGTGTACTCCGGAGATCCAACACAGATACGCAGTATTTT. Translated: CAWSVLRRSNTDTQYF.

This sequence joins TRBV21-1 and TRBJ1-5; the table's D call TRBD1 went unverified against the DNA. TRBV21-1 is termed a pseudogene. This CDR3 comprises 17 residues. CDR3 DNA: TGTGCCAGCAGCAAACCCCGGGGCACAGGGGCCAATCAGCCCCAGCATTTT. Translating it yields CASSKPRGTGANQPQHF.

This chain uses TRBV29-1 with TRBJ2-7, with 9 bases lining up with TRBD1. Germline trimming cut 5 bases from V and 5 bases from J; bases unmatched to any gene: 10. CDR3 size: 14 residues. Germline V gives CDR1 SQVTM, CDR2 ANQGSEA. This CDR3 reads CSVFTGTGSHEQYF. DNA of the CDR3: TGCAGCGTTTTTACCGGGACAGGGTCCCACGAGCAGTACTTC.

To note about this clone: Because it lacks the conserved phenylalanine or tryptophan at the end, this CDR3 is likely a read error. The chain links TRBV28 to TRBJ2-4; D unresolved. CDR1 and CDR2 (germline): MDHEN, SYDVKM. The CDR3 consists of 14 residues. V was cut by 5 bases and J by 1 base, with 9 bases left in between. The DNA for the CDR3 is TGTGCCAGCAGTGGGATTGGGGCCAAAAACATTCAGTACCTC. It yields the protein CASSGIGAKNIQYL.

The chain couples TRBV7-2 to TRBJ2-7, with 11 bases identical to TRBD2. After removal of 1 base from V and 4 bases from J, the junction contained 3 bases not matched to a gene. Germline CDR1 and CDR2: SGHTA and FQGNSA. This CDR3 comprises 15 residues. Here the CDR3 reads CASSLGSGGAYEQYF. For the CDR3, the DNA is TGTGCCAGCAGCTTAGGTAGCGGGGGGGCGTACGAGCAGTACTTC.

This clone was counted once. V gene TRBV19 combines with J gene TRBJ2-7; D gene unclear. There are 14 residues in the CDR3. Germline values: CDR1 LNHDA, CDR2 SQIVND (reference sequence). With 6 bases removed from V and 5 bases from J, the gap between germline ends came to 17 bases. Here the CDR3 reads CASRRRNALDEQYF. The CDR3 DNA reads as TGTGCCAGTAGGCGCCGGAATGCCCTCGACGAGCAGTACTTC.

This chain connects TRBV4-1 to TRBJ2-5, with 9 bases fitting TRBD2. Germline V gives CDR1 MGHRA, CDR2 YSYEKL. V gave up 1 base and J gave up 2 bases; unmatched junction bases: 17. CDR3 length equals 20 residues. The DNA of the CDR3 is TGCGCCAGCAGCCAAGGATTCGGTGGTAGGCCTAGCGGGAATCAAGAGACCCAGTACTTC. Amino acid sequence: CASSQGFGGRPSGNQETQYF.

V usage is TRBV11-2 and J usage is TRBJ1-4; D may be TRBD1 (5 bases). CDR3 length: 12 amino acids. CDR1 is SGHAT, CDR2 FQNNGV, per germline. V lost 6 bases and J lost 8, with 10 bases in between. The CDR3 DNA reads TGTGCCAGCAGACGCACAGGCGAAAAACTGTTTTTT. It yields the protein CASRRTGEKLFF.

The rearrangement links TRBV6-5 to TRBJ2-1; 7 bases align to TRBD1. Looked up from germline, CDR1 is MNHEY and CDR2 is SVGAGI. V shed 5 bases, J shed 5 bases, and the junction held 9 bases outside the gene matches. This CDR3 comprises 15 residues. The CDR3 loop is CASSARTGVNNEQFF. Written as DNA, the CDR3 is TGTGCCAGCAGTGCCCGGACAGGCGTCAACAATGAGCAGTTCTTC.

The rearrangement uses TRBV9 and TRBJ2-2, with TRBD2 identical over 10 bases. This CDR3 is 16 amino acids long. Germline assignment: CDR1 SGDLS and CDR2 YYNGEE. V dropped 4 bases and J dropped 1; count of bases not matched to a gene: 4. CDR3 sequence (DNA): TGTGCCAGCAGCCCACGGACTAGCGGGAACACCGGGGAGCTGTTTTTT. It encodes CASSPRTSGNTGELFF.

The chain links TRBV30 to TRBJ2-1, with 14 bases fitting TRBD2. V was pared by 2 bases and J by 7 bases, with 7 bases of the junction left unmatched. CDR1 is GTSNPN and CDR2 is SVGIG in the germline V gene (reference sequence). The length of the CDR3 is 16 residues. CDR3 residues: CAWSPGTSGSGNEQFF. CDR3 coding DNA: TGTGCCTGGAGTCCCGGGACTAGCGGGAGTGGGAATGAGCAGTTCTTC.